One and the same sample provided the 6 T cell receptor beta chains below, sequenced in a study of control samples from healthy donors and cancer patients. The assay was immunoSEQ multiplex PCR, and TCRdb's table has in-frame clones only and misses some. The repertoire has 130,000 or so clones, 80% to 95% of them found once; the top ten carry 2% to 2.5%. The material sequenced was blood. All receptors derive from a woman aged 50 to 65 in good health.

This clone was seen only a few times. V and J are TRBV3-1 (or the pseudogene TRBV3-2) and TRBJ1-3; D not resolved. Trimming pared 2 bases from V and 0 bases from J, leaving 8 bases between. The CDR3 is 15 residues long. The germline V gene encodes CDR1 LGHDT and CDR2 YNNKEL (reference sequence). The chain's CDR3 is CASSQNTGSGNTIYF. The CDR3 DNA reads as TGTGCCAGCAGCCAAAATACCGGCTCTGGAAACACCATATATTTT.

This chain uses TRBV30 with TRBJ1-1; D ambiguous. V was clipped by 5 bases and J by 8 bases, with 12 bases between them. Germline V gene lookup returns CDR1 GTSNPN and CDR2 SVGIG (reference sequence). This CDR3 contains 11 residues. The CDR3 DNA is TGTGCCTGGGGCCCTTGGGCGGAAGCTTTCTTT. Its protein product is CAWGPWAEAFF.

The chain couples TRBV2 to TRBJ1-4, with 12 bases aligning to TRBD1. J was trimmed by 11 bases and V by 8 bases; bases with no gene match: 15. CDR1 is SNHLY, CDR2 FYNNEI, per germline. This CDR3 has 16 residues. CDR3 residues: CASDGGQGASRVKLFF. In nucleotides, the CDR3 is TGTGCCAGCGATGGGGGACAGGGGGCGTCCCGGGTTAAACTGTTTTTT.

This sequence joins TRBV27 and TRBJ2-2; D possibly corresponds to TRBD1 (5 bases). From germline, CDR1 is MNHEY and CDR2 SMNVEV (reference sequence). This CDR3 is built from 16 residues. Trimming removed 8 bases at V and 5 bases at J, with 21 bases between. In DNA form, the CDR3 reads TGTGCCAGCGCCCAGGGCGCGCGGAAGGGGACCGGGGAGCTGTTTTTT. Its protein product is CASAQGARKGTGELFF.

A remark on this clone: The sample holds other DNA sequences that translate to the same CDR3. CDR3 sequence (DNA): TGTGCCAGCAGCCAAGAGCAGGGGGCAAACTATGGCTACACCTTC. This encodes CASSQEQGANYGYTF. The J gene is TRBJ1-2, the V gene TRBV4-2; 8 bases agree with TRBD1. The ends lost 0 bases at V and 2 bases at J; junction bases unmatched: 2. This CDR3 is built from 15 residues. Germline values: CDR1 LGHNA, CDR2 YNFKEQ.

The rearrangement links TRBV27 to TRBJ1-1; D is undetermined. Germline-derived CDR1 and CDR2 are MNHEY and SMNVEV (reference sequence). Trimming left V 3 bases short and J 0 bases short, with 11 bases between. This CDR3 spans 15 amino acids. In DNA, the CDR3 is TGTGCCAGCAGTTTTTCAGTTGACATGAACACTGAAGCTTTCTTT. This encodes CASSFSVDMNTEAFF.